The clone carrying this TCR beta chain was seen many times. Unique molecular identifiers were used to barcode this TCRbeta library. TCRdb re-called the PCR reads with MiXCR, one entry per CDR3 protein. The sample lists about 22,000 distinct CDR3 sequences; roughly 10% were seen once. V was shortened by 2 bases and J by 4 bases, with 8 bases between the two germline ends. Looked up from germline, CDR1 is MDHEN and CDR2 is SYDVKM. The CDR3 length is 14 residues. This sample is part of a study of T-cell reconstitution after alpha-beta-depleted transplantation in children. The sequence derives from a human donor who donated a stem cell graft to a child with chronic granulomatous disease. The chain employs TRBV28 and TRBJ2-2; maybe TRBD2 (6 bases). Sample: PBMCs from the stem cell graft donor, taken from the stem cell graft. CDR3 protein: CASSLAGSTGELFF. CDR3 DNA sequence: TGTGCCAGCAGTTTAGCGGGAAGCACCGGGGAGCTGTTTTTT.